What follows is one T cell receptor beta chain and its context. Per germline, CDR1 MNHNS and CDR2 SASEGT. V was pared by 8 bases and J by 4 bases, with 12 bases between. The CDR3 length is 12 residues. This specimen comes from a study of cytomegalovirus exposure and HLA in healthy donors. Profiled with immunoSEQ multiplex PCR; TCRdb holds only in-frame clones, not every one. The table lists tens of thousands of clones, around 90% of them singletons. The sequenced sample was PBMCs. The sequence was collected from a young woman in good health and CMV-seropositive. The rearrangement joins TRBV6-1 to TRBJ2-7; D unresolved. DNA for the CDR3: TGTGCCAGCGGTCCTTGGCAGTACGAGCAGTACTTC. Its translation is CASGPWQYEQYF.